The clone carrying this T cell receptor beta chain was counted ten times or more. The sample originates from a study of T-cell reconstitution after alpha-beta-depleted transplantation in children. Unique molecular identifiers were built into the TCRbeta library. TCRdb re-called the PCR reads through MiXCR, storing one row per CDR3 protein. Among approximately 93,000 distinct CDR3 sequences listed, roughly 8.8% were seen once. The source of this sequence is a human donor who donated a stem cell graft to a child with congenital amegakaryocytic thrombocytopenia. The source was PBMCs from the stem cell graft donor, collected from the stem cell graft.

The CDR3 DNA follows: TGTGCCACCAGTGATTTCCACGTATCAAGCTCCTACAATGAGCAGTTCTTC. The encoded protein is CATSDFHVSSSYNEQFF. V is TRBV24-1 and J is TRBJ2-1; D gene uncertain. The CDR3 has 17 residues. Germline CDR1 is KGHDR and CDR2 is SFDVKD. V lost 1 base and J 0 bases, leaving 12 bases between the germline ends.